Listed below are T cell receptor beta chains from one sample, sequenced in a study of cytomegalovirus exposure and HLA in healthy donors. Measured with immunoSEQ multiplex PCR; TCRdb has only the in-frame clones, and not every one. The sample holds around 140,000 clones; approximately 86% are singletons and the top ten take 4.5%. Sequenced sample: PBMCs. These receptors all stem from a man aged 18 to 29 in good health and CMV-seropositive. The CDR3 runs from the conserved cysteine through the conserved F or W. The order of the fields is D gene, V gene, clone size, J gene, CDR3 protein, CDR3 DNA. D genes are given only for firm matches. Expanded clones get a size class; other rows say once, few or many, or leave the size out.

D: -
V: TRBV27
size: -
J: TRBJ1-1
CDR3: CASSSGLSSTEAFF
DNA: TGTGCCAGCAGTTCAGGACTGAGTAGCACTGAAGCTTTCTTT

D: -
V: TRBV13
size: -
J: TRBJ2-2
CDR3: CASRKTGRGELFF
DNA: TGTGCCAGCCGCAAGACGGGGAGAGGGGAGCTGTTTTTT

D: -
V: TRBV14
size: -
J: TRBJ1-4
CDR3: CASSPQQGLNEKLFF
DNA: TGTGCCAGCAGCCCCCAACAGGGACTAAATGAAAAACTGTTTTTT

D: TRBD1
V: TRBV11-1
size: -
J: TRBJ2-2
CDR3: CASSFMAGGAGNTGELFF
DNA: TGTGCCAGCAGCTTCATGGCAGGGGGCGCTGGGAACACCGGGGAGCTGTTTTTT

D: TRBD2
V: TRBV5-1
size: -
J: TRBJ2-3
CDR3: CASSSGTSGATDTQYF
DNA: TGCGCCAGCAGCTCCGGGACTAGCGGGGCCACAGATACGCAGTATTTT

D: -
V: TRBV6-1
size: -
J: TRBJ2-2
CDR3: CASSAENTGELFF
DNA: TGTGCCAGCAGCGCAGAGAACACCGGGGAGCTGTTTTTT

D: -
V: TRBV7-8
size: few
J: TRBJ1-5
CDR3: CASSLALRGDQPQHF
DNA: TGTGCCAGCAGCTTAGCACTGCGGGGGGATCAGCCCCAGCATTTT

D: -
V: TRBV11-3
size: -
J: TRBJ2-1
CDR3: CASSPTSGIPADEQFF
DNA: TGTGCCAGCAGCCCAACTTCCGGGATCCCGGCCGATGAGCAGTTCTTC

D: TRBD1
V: TRBV10-2
size: -
J: TRBJ1-2
CDR3: CASVQNLPTGGHDGYTF
DNA: TGCGCCAGCGTCCAAAACCTCCCGACAGGGGGTCATGATGGCTACACCTTC

D: -
V: TRBV7-9
size: -
J: TRBJ1-2
CDR3: CASSSLIFGYTF
DNA: TGTGCCAGCAGCTCACTTATTTTTGGCTACACCTTC

D: -
V: TRBV5-6
size: -
J: TRBJ1-2
CDR3: CASSPPRARRLGYGYTF
DNA: TGTGCCAGCAGCCCCCCGAGGGCCCGTCGACTTGGCTATGGCTACACCTTC

D: -
V: TRBV4-2
size: -
J: TRBJ2-5
CDR3: CASSQVGLSGETQYF
DNA: TGTGCCAGCAGCCAAGTGGGACTGTCCGGGGAGACCCAGTACTTC

D: TRBD1
V: TRBV5-6
size: -
J: TRBJ1-1
CDR3: CASSQGGNTEAFF
DNA: TGTGCCAGCAGCCAGGGGGGGAACACTGAAGCTTTCTTT

D: TRBD1
V: TRBV27
size: -
J: TRBJ2-7
CDR3: CASSLSAGGYEQYF
DNA: TGTGCCAGCAGTTTATCGGCAGGGGGCTACGAGCAGTACTTC

D: TRBD2
V: TRBV10-3
size: -
J: TRBJ2-1
CDR3: CATSSGGAYNEQFF
DNA: TGTGCCACCTCTTCGGGGGGGGCTTACAATGAGCAGTTCTTC

D: -
V: TRBV7-9
size: -
J: TRBJ2-7
CDR3: CASSLLGRAHQYF
DNA: TGTGCCAGCAGCTTATTAGGGCGGGCCCATCAGTACTTC

D: TRBD1
V: TRBV30
size: -
J: TRBJ1-4
CDR3: CAWRLPGQGEKLFF
DNA: TGTGCCTGGAGACTACCGGGACAGGGGGAAAAACTGTTTTTT

D: TRBD1
V: TRBV2
size: -
J: TRBJ2-7
CDR3: CASSSGTEKGYEQYF
DNA: TGTGCCAGCAGTTCCGGGACAGAAAAGGGCTACGAGCAGTACTTC

D: TRBD2
V: TRBV2
size: once
J: TRBJ2-1
CDR3: CAGSSGNSYNEQFF
DNA: TGTGCCGGTTCTAGCGGGAACTCCTACAATGAGCAGTTCTTC